Only a few counts were recorded for the clone carrying this TCR beta chain. Its antigen is unknown. Compared with germline, one end of the junction differs, possibly owing to a read error. This same CDR3 is encoded by further DNA sequences in the sample. In each case, RNA was isolated and then reverse transcribed into cDNA as the sequencing template. The assay was immunoSEQ multiplex PCR, and TCRdb's table has in-frame clones only and misses some. This table has 120,000 or so clones, about 46% appearing once. This specimen comes from a study of CD8+ T cells in alopecia areata. Germline values: CDR1 SQVTM, CDR2 ANQGSEA. The CDR3 is made up of 10 amino acids. From PBMCs, CD4+ and CD8+ T cells were sorted. Study-wide findings and caveats: TCR sharing was clearer in mice than between patients, perhaps partly owing to patient HLA diversity. Compared with normal scalp, lesional scalp had higher clonality and more expanded CD8+ clones.

The source of this sequence is a human donor with alopecia areata. Sequences were obtained from NKG2D-low CD8+ T cells sorted from blood. The chain has TRBV29-1 and TRBJ2-7; D remains unclear. The CDR3 region is CSVVIYEQYF. In nucleotides, the CDR3 is TGCAGTGTTGTGATCTACGAGCAGTACTTC.